Below, 24 T cell receptor beta chains from the same sample are listed, as sequenced in a study of blood T cell repertoires in COVID-19. Sequencing used immunoSEQ multiplex PCR; TCRdb keeps in-frame clones, though not all of them. The sample shows about 130,000 clones, 80% to 90% of them seen only once. Sequencing was done on a sample of peripheral blood. The receptors originated from a man in his fifties or sixties with active or convalescent COVID-19.

The chain uses TRBV5-4 and TRBJ1-1, with D possibly matching TRBD1 (5 bases). The CDR3 is 15 amino acids. Trimming removed 1 base from V and 4 bases from J, with 14 bases in between. Per germline, CDR1 SGHNT and CDR2 YYREEE (reference sequence). The CDR3 region has the DNA TGTGCCAGCAGCTTGTTTGCAGGGTCGGCCACTGAAGCTTTCTTT. Translation: CASSLFAGSATEAFF.

The rearrangement joins TRBV7-8 to TRBJ1-6; a possible D gene is TRBD1 (5 bases). Germline assignment: CDR1 SGHVS and CDR2 FQNEAQ. The CDR3 spans 17 residues. Trimming left V 5 bases short and J 0 bases short, with 14 bases between. The CDR3 DNA is TGTGCCAGCAGCAAAGGCCAGGGTTTCTCCTATAATTCACCCCTCCACTTT. As protein: CASSKGQGFSYNSPLHF. The entire variable domain, with the rest obtained from reference TRBV7-8 and TRBJ1-6, is as follows: GAGVSQSPRYKVAKRGQDVALRCDPISGHVSLFWYQQALGQGPEFLTYFQNEAQLDKSGLPSDRFFAERPEGSVSTLKIQRTQQEDSAVYLCASSKGQGFSYNSPLHFGNGTRLTVT.

V usage is TRBV5-8 and J usage is TRBJ2-3; 8 bases fit TRBD1. Germline trimming cut 4 bases from V and 4 bases from J; bases unmatched to any gene: 11. CDR3 length: 16 residues. The germline CDR1 and CDR2 sequences are SGHTS and YDEGEE. DNA of the CDR3: TGTGCCAGCAGCGGGACCGGGACAGGTCCCGCAGATACGCAGTATTTT. Translating it yields CASSGTGTGPADTQYF.

The rearrangement links TRBV21-1 to TRBJ2-1; TRBD2 was called by the table and not checked on the DNA. TRBV21-1 is noted as a pseudogene. CDR3 length: 18 residues. CDR3 protein: CARPGTSGRRGFYNEQFF. In nucleotides, the CDR3 is TGTGCCAGGCCCGGGACTAGCGGGAGAAGGGGATTCTACAATGAGCAGTTCTTC.

The chain carries TRBV28 and TRBJ2-7; D not certain. The CDR3 runs to 11 residues. V lost 4 bases and J 2 bases, leaving 3 bases between the germline ends. In germline, CDR1 is MDHEN, CDR2 SYDVKM. The CDR3 loop reads CASSSTYEQYF. The CDR3 DNA is TGTGCCAGCAGTTCAACCTACGAGCAGTACTTC.

The chain combines TRBV24-1 with TRBJ2-1; the match to TRBD1 covers 7 bases. The CDR3 length is 16 residues. The trim removed 2 bases at V and 6 bases at J, leaving 9 bases unmatched. The germline CDR1 and CDR2 sequences are KGHDR and SFDVKD. The DNA of the CDR3 is TGTGCCACCAGTGATTACGGGACAGCCATCTTCAATGAGCAGTTCTTC. Its translation is CATSDYGTAIFNEQFF.

The chain combines TRBV2 with TRBJ1-4; a weak D match, TRBD1 (5 bases). CDR1 is SNHLY and CDR2 is FYNNEI in the germline V gene. V was trimmed by 7 bases and J by 8 bases, leaving 17 bases between them. The CDR3 covers 14 residues. The CDR3 sequence: CASTFGGAGEKLFF. The CDR3 coding sequence is TGTGCCAGCACCTTCGGTGGGGCCGGAGAAAAACTGTTTTTT.

The genes are TRBV7-9 and TRBJ2-7; weak D call: TRBD1 (6 bases). The ends were cut back, 0 bases at V and 7 bases at J, with 16 bases in the middle. The CDR3 runs to 15 residues. Germline loops: CDR1 SEHNR, CDR2 FQNEAQ (reference sequence). The CDR3 loop reads CASSLAGTLKGEQYF. CDR3 DNA sequence: TGTGCCAGCAGCTTAGCGGGGACACTTAAGGGGGAGCAGTACTTC.

This clone was recorded only once. The V call is TRBV10-3, the J call TRBJ2-6, with a weak D call TRBD1 (6 bases). The V end lost 6 bases, the J end lost 0 bases, and 12 bases lay between the germline ends. This CDR3 spans 16 amino acids. Germline-derived CDR1 and CDR2 are ENHRY and SYGVKD. For the CDR3, the DNA is TGTGCCATCAGAGTACAGGGAGACTCTGGGGCCAACGTCCTGACTTTC. This encodes CAIRVQGDSGANVLTF.

The CDR3 here is CATSDPGTGANEQFF. CDR3 DNA: TGTGCCACCAGTGACCCCGGGACAGGGGCCAATGAGCAGTTCTTC. The rearrangement links TRBV24-1 to TRBJ2-1, with 10 bases matching TRBD1. Germline lookup yields CDR1 KGHDR and CDR2 SFDVKD. The CDR3 is 15 residues long. Unmatched junction bases numbered 5, after V lost 4 bases and J lost 6 bases.

The chain links TRBV6-2 or TRBV6-3 to TRBJ2-7, with TRBD1 matching 8 bases. Trimming took 5 bases from V and 2 from J; bases not matched to a gene: 8. Germline V CDR1 and CDR2: MNHEY, SVGEGT. CDR3 size: 15 residues. CDR3 nucleotides: TGTGCCAGCAGTCTCGACAGGGGAGGAACCTACGAGCAGTACTTC. Translation: CASSLDRGGTYEQYF.

The chain combines TRBV6-1 with TRBJ2-5; TRBD2 aligns across 7 bases. The CDR3 is made up of 14 amino acids. V shed 1 base, J shed 5 bases, and the junction held 4 bases outside the gene matches. Germline assignment: CDR1 MNHNS and CDR2 SASEGT. CDR3 sequence (DNA): TGTGCCAGCAGTGAAGGTCCAGCGGGGGAGACCCAGTACTTC. As protein: CASSEGPAGETQYF.

The chain joins TRBV6-6 to TRBJ2-7; 8 bases are shared with TRBD2. Germline CDR1 and CDR2: MNHNY and SVGAGI (reference sequence). V lost 2 bases to trimming and J lost 9 bases; unmatched junction nucleotides: 12. The length of the CDR3 is 15 residues. CDR3 sequence (DNA): TGTGCCAGCAGTTACGGGACATCCGGGGGGGGGAGGCAGTACTTC. Residues: CASSYGTSGGGRQYF.

The rearrangement links TRBV28 to TRBJ1-3; TRBD1 agrees at 7 bases. This CDR3 is 13 amino acids long. Trimming cost V 5 bases and J 2 bases; bases outside gene matches: 0. Germline CDR1 is MDHEN and CDR2 is SYDVKM. DNA of the CDR3: TGTGCCAGCAGTACAGGGGCTGGAAACACCATATATTTT. It translates to CASSTGAGNTIYF.

The rearrangement links TRBV6-5 to TRBJ1-6, with TRBD1 matching over 8 bases. CDR1 and CDR2 (germline): MNHEY, SVGAGI. This CDR3 is built from 13 residues. V gave up 6 bases and J gave up 10 bases; unmatched junction bases: 5. This CDR3 reads CASRKTGVSPLHF. For the CDR3, the DNA is TGTGCCAGCAGAAAGACAGGGGTCTCACCCCTCCACTTT.

The chain couples TRBV25-1 to TRBJ1-1; TRBD1 agrees at 8 bases. This CDR3 region has 17 residues. J was trimmed by 5 bases and V by 10 bases; bases with no gene match: 21. The germline V gene has CDR1 MGHDK and CDR2 SYGVNS. The CDR3 spells CATLKKRGQGGGTEAFF. In DNA, the CDR3 is TGTGCCACCCTCAAAAAACGTGGACAGGGAGGAGGGACTGAAGCTTTCTTT.

The J gene is TRBJ2-7, the V gene TRBV27; 10 bases align to TRBD1. This CDR3 region has 14 residues. The V gene end was trimmed by 5 bases and the J gene end by 3 bases; junction bases not matched to a gene: 4. CDR1 is MNHEY and CDR2 is SMNVEV in the germline V gene (reference sequence). CDR3 DNA sequence: TGTGCCAGCAGTCGGGACAGGGGAGGCTACGAGCAGTACTTC. It is translated as CASSRDRGGYEQYF.

The chain couples TRBV3-1 (or the pseudogene TRBV3-2) to TRBJ1-1; D is possibly TRBD1 (5 bases). Germline lookup yields CDR1 LGHDT and CDR2 YNNKEL (reference sequence). This CDR3 comprises 13 residues. Trimming removed 4 bases from V and 6 bases from J, with 12 bases in between. The CDR3 DNA follows: TGTGCCAGCAGCCGGGGGGGAGGCCCTGAAGCTTTCTTT. It encodes CASSRGGGPEAFF.

This clone was observed once. CDR3 in amino acids: CASSMTGNQPQHF. The CDR3 DNA reads TGTGCCAGCAGCATGACAGGGAATCAGCCCCAGCATTTT. This chain uses TRBV3-1 (or the pseudogene TRBV3-2) with TRBJ1-5; TRBD1 matches at 7 bases. Germline CDR1 and CDR2: LGHDT and YNNKEL (reference sequence). There are 13 residues in the CDR3. Trimming removed 5 bases from V and 4 bases from J; junction bases left unmatched: 2.

The CDR3 DNA follows: TGTGCCACTACCAAGGGGCGGGGGGTTGGCTACACCTTC. Encoded protein: CATTKGRGVGYTF. This rearrangement joins TRBV10-3 to TRBJ1-2; D may be TRBD1 (5 bases). The CDR3 spans 13 residues. Germline loops: CDR1 ENHRY, CDR2 SYGVKD. Trimming pared 10 bases from V and 7 bases from J, leaving 19 bases between.

This chain joins TRBV7-2 and TRBJ2-3, with TRBD1 identical over 7 bases. V gave up 2 bases and J gave up 0 bases; unmatched junction bases: 2. The CDR3 has 15 residues. Germline CDR1 reads SGHTA; CDR2 reads FQGNSA. CDR3 coding DNA: TGTGCCAGCAGCTTACGGGGACAGAGCACAGATACGCAGTATTTT. This encodes CASSLRGQSTDTQYF.

The J gene is TRBJ1-5, the V gene TRBV19, with 8 bases lining up with TRBD1. Germline CDR1 is LNHDA and CDR2 is SQIVND (reference sequence). The CDR3 consists of 14 residues. J lost 6 bases, V lost 10 bases, and 11 bases had no gene match. The CDR3 region is CATLATGESQPQHF. The DNA of the CDR3 is TGTGCCACCCTGGCGACAGGGGAAAGTCAGCCCCAGCATTTT.

The genes are TRBV28 and TRBJ2-5, with TRBD1 identical over 10 bases. The germline V gene encodes CDR1 MDHEN and CDR2 SYDVKM. This CDR3 is 16 amino acids long. Unmatched junction bases numbered 7, after V lost 1 base and J lost 5 bases. Here the CDR3 reads CASSLLGQGTRETQYF. Here the CDR3 DNA reads TGTGCCAGCAGTTTATTGGGACAGGGGACGAGGGAGACCCAGTACTTC.

This clone was counted once. The CDR3 protein is CAWSVIRLSDTEAFF. The DNA of the CDR3 is TGTGCCTGGAGTGTAATTCGCCTCTCGGACACTGAAGCTTTCTTT. The genes are TRBV30 and TRBJ1-1, with D unclear. Germline CDR1 and CDR2: GTSNPN and SVGIG (reference sequence). Trimming stripped 0 bases from V and 3 bases from J, with 14 bases between. The CDR3 consists of 15 residues.